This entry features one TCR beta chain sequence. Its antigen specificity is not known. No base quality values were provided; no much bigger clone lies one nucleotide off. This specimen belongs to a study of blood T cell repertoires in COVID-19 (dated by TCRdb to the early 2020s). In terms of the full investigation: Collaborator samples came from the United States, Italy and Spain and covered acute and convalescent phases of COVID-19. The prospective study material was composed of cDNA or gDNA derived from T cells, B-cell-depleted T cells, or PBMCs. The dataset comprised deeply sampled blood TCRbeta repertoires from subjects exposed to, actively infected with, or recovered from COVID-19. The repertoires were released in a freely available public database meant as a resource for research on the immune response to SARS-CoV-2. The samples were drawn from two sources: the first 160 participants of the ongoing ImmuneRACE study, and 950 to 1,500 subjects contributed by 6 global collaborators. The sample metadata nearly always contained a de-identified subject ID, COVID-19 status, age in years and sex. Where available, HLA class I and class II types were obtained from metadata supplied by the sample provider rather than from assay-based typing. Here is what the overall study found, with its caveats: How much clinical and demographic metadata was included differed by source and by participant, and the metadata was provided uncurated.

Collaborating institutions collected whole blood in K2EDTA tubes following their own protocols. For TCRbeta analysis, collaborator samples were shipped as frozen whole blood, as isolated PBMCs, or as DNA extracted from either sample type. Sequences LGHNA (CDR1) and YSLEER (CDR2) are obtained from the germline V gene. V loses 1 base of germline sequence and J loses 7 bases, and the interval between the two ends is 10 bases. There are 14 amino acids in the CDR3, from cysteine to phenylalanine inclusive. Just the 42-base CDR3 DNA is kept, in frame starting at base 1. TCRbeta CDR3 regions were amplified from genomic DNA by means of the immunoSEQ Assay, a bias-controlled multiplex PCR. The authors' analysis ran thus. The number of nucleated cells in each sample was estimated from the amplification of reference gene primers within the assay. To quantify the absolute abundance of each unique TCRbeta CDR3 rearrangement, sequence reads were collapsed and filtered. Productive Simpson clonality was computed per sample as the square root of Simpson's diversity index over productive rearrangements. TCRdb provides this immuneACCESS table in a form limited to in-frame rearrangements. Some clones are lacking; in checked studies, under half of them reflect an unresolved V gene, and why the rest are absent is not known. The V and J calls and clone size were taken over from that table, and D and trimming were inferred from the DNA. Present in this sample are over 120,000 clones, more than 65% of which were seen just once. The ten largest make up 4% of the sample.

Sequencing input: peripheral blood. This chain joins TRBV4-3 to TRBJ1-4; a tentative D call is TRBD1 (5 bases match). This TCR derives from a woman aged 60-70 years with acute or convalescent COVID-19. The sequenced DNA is TGCGCCAGCAGCCAAGGTCAGGGAGGTGAAAAACTGTTTTTT. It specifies CASSQGQGGEKLFF.